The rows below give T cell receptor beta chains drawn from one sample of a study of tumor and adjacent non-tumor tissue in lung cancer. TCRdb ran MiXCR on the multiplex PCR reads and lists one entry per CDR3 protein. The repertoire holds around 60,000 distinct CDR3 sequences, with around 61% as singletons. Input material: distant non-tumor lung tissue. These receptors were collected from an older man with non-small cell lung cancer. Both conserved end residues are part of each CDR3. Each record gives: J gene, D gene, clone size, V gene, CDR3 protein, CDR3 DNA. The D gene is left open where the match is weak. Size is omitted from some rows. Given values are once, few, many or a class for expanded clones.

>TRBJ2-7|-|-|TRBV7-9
CASSLGTVSYEQYF
TGTGCCAGCAGCTTAGGGACCGTCTCCTACGAGCAGTACTTC
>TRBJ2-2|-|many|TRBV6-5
CASSYSQGQFAGELFF
TGTGCCAGCAGTTACTCCCAAGGCCAGTTCGCCGGGGAGCTGTTTTTT
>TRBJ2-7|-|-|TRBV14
CARSRPGRGTSYDQYF
TGTGCCAGGAGCCGACCGGGTAGGGGAACATCCTACGATCAGTACTTC
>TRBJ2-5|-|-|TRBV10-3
CAISGNGPQETQYF
TGTGCCATCAGTGGGAACGGTCCTCAAGAGACCCAGTATTTC
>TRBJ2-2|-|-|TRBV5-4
CASSPLSGGTLTGEPFF
TGTGCCAGCAGCCCCCTATCGGGCGGGACCCTCACCGGGGAGCCGTTTTTT
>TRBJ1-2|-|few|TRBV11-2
CASSLGGGTDFYGYAF
TGTGCCAGCAGCCTAGGGGGGGGGACCGATTTCTATGGCTACGCCTTC
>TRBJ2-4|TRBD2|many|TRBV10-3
CAISESVAGARLDKNIQYF
TGTGCCATCAGTGAGTCTGTAGCGGGGGCCAGGTTGGACAAAAACATTCAGTACTTC
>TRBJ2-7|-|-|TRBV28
CASNGGAGDEQYF
TGTGCCAGCAACGGCGGTGCGGGCGACGAGCAGTACTTC
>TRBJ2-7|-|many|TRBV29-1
CSVRGAAYEQYF
TGCAGCGTTAGGGGGGCCGCCTACGAGCAGTACTTC
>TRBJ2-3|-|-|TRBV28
CASGRRSTDTQYF
TGTGCCAGCGGCAGACGGAGCACAGATACGCAGTATTTT
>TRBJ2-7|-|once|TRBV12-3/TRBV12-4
CASSPGRSWGEQYF
TGTGCCAGCAGCCCTGGCAGGAGTTGGGGCGAGCAGTACTTC
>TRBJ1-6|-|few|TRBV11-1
CASSTDIRGYSSLHF
TGTGCCAGCAGTACGGACATTCGCGGGTATTCATCCCTCCACTTT
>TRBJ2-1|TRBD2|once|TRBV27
CASSPRVAGGLGDEQFF
TGTGCCAGCAGTCCACGAGTAGCGGGGGGCCTCGGGGATGAGCAGTTCTTC
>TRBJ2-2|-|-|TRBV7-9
CASSQKNTWELFF
TGTGCCAGCAGCCAGAAAAACACCTGGGAGCTGTTTTTT
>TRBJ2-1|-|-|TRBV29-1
CSIEDQGRRSYNEQFF
TGCAGCATTGAAGACCAGGGCCGTCGCTCCTACAATGAGCAGTTCTTC
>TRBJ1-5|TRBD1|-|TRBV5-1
CASSPGTGVDQPQHF
TGCGCCAGCAGCCCAGGGACAGGGGTAGATCAGCCCCAGCATTTT
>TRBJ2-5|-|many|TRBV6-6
CASSYTPTGGETQYF
TGTGCCAGCAGTTATACCCCGACAGGCGGAGAGACCCAGTACTTC
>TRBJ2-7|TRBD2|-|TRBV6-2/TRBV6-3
CAIQHAGTSYEQYF
TGTGCCATCCAACATGCCGGGACTAGTTACGAGCAGTACTTC
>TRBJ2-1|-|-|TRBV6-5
CASRLTGRKNEQFF
TGTGCCAGCAGGCTGACAGGGAGGAAGAATGAGCAGTTCTTC
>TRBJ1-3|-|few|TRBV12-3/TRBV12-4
CASSPPGQLSSGNTIYF
TGTGCCAGCAGCCCCCCAGGACAGTTGAGCTCTGGAAACACCATATATTTT